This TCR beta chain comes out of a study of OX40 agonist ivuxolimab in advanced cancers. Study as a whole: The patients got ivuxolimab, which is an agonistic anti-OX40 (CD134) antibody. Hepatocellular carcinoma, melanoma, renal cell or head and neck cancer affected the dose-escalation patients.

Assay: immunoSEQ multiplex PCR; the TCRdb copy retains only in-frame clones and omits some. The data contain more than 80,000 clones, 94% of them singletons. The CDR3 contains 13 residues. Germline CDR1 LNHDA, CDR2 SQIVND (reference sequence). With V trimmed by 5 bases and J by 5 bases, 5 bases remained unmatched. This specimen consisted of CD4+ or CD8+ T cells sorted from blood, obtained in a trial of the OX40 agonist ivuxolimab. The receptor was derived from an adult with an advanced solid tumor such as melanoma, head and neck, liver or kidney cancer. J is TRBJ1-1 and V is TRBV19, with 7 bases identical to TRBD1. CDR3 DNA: TGTGCCAGTAGTCCACAGGGGTGGACTGAAGCTTTCTTT. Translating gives CASSPQGWTEAFF.